This T cell receptor beta chain was identified during a study of blood T cell repertoires in COVID-19. Across the whole study: COVID-19 samples from acute and convalescent phases originated in the United States, Italy and Spain. T cells, B-cell-depleted T cells, or PBMCs supplied cDNA or gDNA.

As handled by the study authors: Amplification of reference gene primers was used by the study to estimate nucleated cell counts. This table comes from immunoSEQ multiplex PCR, and its TCRdb copy is limited to in-frame clones, with some not included. V and J calls and clone size are those listed in that table; D and trimming were worked out from the DNA. Here the sample spans about 98,000 clones, approximately 81% being singletons. Germline CDR1 SGHNT, CDR2 YYREEE (reference sequence). The CDR3 runs to 13 residues. The V end lost 1 base, the J end lost 9 bases, and 10 bases lay between the germline ends.

This clonotype was obtained from a man aged 55 to 70 with acute or convalescent COVID-19. Sequenced sample: peripheral blood. The V call is TRBV5-4, the J call TRBJ1-4, with a possible D match to TRBD1 (5 bases). The DNA of the CDR3 is TGTGCCAGCAGCTTGTGGGGGGGGAAAAAACTGTTTTTT. It codes for CASSLWGGKKLFF.